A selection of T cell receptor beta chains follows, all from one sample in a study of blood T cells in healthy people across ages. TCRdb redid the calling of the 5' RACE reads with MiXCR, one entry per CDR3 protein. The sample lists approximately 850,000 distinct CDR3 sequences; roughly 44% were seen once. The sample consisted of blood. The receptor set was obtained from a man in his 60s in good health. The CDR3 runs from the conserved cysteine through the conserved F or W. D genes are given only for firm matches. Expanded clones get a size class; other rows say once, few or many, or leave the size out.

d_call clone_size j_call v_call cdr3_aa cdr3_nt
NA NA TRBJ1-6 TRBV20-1 CSASYGALDSPLHF TGCAGTGCTTCTTACGGGGCCCTCGATTCACCCCTCCACTTT
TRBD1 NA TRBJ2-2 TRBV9 CASSVEGQGKSNTGELFF TGTGCCAGCAGCGTAGAGGGACAGGGGAAGTCGAACACCGGGGAGCTGTTTTTT
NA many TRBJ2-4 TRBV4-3 CASSQDLGTGQNIQYF TGCGCCAGCAGCCAAGATCTGGGAACTGGGCAAAACATTCAGTACTTC
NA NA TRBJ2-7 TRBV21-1 CASSKGLSPGQGIHEQYF TGTGCCAGCAGCAAAGGACTTTCTCCGGGACAGGGGATTCACGAGCAGTACTTC
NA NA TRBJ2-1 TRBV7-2 CASSLTGFGQFF TGTGCCAGCAGCTTGACAGGCTTTGGGCAGTTCTTC
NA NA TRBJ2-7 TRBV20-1 CSARWQGKNEQYF TGCAGTGCTAGATGGCAGGGGAAGAACGAGCAGTACTTC
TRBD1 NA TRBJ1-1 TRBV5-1 CASSETTGPMNTEAFF TGCGCCAGCAGCGAGACGACAGGGCCAATGAACACTGAAGCTTTCTTT
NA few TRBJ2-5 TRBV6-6 CASSYMAGEYETQYF TGTGCCAGCAGCTACATGGCAGGGGAATACGAGACCCAGTACTTC
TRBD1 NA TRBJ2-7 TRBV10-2 CASSEPRQGVYEQYF TGCGCCAGCAGTGAGCCCCGACAGGGGGTCTACGAGCAGTACTTC
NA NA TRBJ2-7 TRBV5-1 CASSVVGADEQYF TGCGCCAGCAGCGTGGTAGGGGCCGACGAGCAGTACTTC
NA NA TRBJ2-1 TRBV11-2 CASSPRIVGHSEQFF TGTGCCAGCAGCCCCCGGATAGTGGGTCATAGTGAGCAGTTCTTC
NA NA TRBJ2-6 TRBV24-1 CATSDSSRSGANVLTF TGTGCCACCAGTGATTCTTCCCGTTCTGGGGCCAACGTCCTGACTTTC
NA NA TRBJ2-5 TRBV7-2 CASSLSWSQETQYF TGTGCCAGCAGCTTGTCGTGGTCACAAGAGACCCAGTACTTC
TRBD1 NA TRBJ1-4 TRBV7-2 CASSIRQGGAEKLFF TGTGCCAGCAGCATAAGACAGGGAGGAGCTGAAAAACTGTTTTTT
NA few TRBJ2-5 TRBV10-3 CAISASGPQETQYF TGTGCCATCAGTGCATCAGGGCCCCAAGAGACCCAGTACTTC
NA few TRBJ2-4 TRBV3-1 CASSQEGETKNIQYF TGTGCCAGCAGCCAGGAGGGGGAGACCAAAAACATTCAGTACTTC
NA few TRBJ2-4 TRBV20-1 CSARYLGREANIQYF TGCAGTGCTAGATATCTTGGCAGGGAGGCAAACATTCAGTACTTC
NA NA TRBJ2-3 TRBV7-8 CASSLRTVASTDTQYF TGTGCCAGCAGCCTCCGGACGGTGGCTAGCACAGATACGCAGTATTTT
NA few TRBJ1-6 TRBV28 CASSLEGPLHF TGTGCCAGCAGTTTGGAGGGACCCCTCCACTTT
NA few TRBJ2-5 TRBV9 CASSPQRGGETQYF TGTGCCAGCAGCCCCCAGAGGGGTGGAGAGACCCAGTACTTC
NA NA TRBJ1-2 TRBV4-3 CASSQDKGYYGYTF TGCGCCAGCAGCCAAGATAAGGGCTACTATGGCTACACCTTC
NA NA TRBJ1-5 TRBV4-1 CASSQQGGPDQPQHF TGCGCCAGCAGCCAACAGGGAGGTCCCGATCAGCCCCAGCATTTT
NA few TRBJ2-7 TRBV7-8 CASSWPREGHSYEQYF TGTGCCAGCAGCTGGCCGCGGGAAGGCCATTCCTACGAGCAGTACTTC
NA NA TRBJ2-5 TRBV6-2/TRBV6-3 CASALQATQYF TGTGCCAGCGCACTCCAAGCGACCCAGTACTTC
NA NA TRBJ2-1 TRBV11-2 CASSLDGQGRMYNEQFF TGTGCCAGCAGCTTAGATGGGCAGGGGCGTATGTACAATGAGCAGTTCTTC
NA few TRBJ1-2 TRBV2 CASKQEDYSYGYTF TGTGCCAGCAAACAGGAGGATTACTCCTATGGCTACACCTTC
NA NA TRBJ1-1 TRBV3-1 CASSQSSAVPGGTEAFF TGTGCCAGCAGCCAATCGTCAGCCGTTCCGGGGGGCACTGAAGCTTTCTTT
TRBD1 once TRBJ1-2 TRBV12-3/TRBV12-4 CASSPTGQGSDYTF TGTGCCAGCAGTCCCACGGGACAGGGGAGTGACTACACCTTC
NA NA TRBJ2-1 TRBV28 CASSAPLRASYNEQFF TGTGCCAGCAGTGCCCCCCTAAGGGCCTCCTACAATGAGCAGTTCTTC